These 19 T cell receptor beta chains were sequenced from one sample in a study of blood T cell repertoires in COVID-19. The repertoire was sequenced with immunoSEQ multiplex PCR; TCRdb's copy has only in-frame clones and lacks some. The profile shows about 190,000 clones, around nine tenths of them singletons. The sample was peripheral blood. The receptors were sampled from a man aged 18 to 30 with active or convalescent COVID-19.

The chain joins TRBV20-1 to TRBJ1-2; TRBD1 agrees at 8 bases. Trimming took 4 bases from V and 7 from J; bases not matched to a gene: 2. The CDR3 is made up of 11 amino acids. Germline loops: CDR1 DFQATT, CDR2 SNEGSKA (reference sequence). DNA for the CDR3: TGCAGTGCTACAGGGGGCTCTGGCTACACCTTC. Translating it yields CSATGGSGYTF.

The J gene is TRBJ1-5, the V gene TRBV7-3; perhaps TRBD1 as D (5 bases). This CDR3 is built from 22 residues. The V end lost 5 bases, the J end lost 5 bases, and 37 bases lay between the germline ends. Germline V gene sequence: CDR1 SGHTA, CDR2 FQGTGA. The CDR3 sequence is CASSKSVVAEGLDGDSYQPQHF. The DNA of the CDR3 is TGTGCCAGCAGCAAATCAGTCGTCGCGGAGGGACTGGACGGGGATTCCTATCAGCCCCAGCATTTT.

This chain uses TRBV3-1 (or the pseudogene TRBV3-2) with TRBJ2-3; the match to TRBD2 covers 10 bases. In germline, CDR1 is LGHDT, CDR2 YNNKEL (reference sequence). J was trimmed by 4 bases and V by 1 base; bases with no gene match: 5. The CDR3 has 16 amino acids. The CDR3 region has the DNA TGTGCCAGCAGCCAAGGAGTTAGCGGGGGGTCAGATACGCAGTATTTT. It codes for CASSQGVSGGSDTQYF.

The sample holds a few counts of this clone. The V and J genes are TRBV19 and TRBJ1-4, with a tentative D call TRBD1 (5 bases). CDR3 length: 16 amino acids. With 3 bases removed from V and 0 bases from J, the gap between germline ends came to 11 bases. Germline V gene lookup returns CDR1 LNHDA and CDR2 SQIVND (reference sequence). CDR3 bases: TGTGCCAGTAGTATCGACAGACCCACAACTAATGAAAAACTGTTTTTT. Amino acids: CASSIDRPTTNEKLFF.

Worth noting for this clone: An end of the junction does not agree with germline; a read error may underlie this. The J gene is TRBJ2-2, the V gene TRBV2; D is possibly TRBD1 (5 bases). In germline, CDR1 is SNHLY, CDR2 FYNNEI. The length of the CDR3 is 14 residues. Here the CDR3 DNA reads TGTGCCAGCAGCGAAGACAGTAACACCGGGGAGCTGTTTTTT. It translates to CASSEDSNTGELFF.

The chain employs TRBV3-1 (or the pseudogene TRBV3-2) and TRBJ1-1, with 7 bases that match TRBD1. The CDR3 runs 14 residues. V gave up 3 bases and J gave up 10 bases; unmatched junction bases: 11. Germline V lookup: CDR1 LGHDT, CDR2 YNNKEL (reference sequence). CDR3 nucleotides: TGTGCCAGCAGCCACACGACAGGGTACGGTTCAGCTTTCTTT. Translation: CASSHTTGYGSAFF.

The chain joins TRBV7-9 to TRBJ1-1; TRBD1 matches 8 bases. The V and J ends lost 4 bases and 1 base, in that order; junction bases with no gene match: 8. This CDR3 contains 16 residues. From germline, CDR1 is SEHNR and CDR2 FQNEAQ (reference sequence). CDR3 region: CASSSPGQDGNTEAFF. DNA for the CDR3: TGTGCCAGCAGCTCACCGGGACAGGATGGGAACACTGAAGCTTTCTTT.

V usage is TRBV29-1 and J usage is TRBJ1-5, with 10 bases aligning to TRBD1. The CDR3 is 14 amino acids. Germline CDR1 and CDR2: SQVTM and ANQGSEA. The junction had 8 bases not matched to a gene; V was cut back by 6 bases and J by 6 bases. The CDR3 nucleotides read TGCAGCGTCCCCGGGACAGGGGACGGTCAGCCCCAGCATTTT. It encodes CSVPGTGDGQPQHF.

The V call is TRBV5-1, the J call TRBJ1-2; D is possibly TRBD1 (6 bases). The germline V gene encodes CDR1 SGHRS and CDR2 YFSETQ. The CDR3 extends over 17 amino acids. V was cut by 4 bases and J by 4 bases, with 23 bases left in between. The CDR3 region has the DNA TGCGCCAGCAGCCCAACTAATAATCCAGGGGTCGGCTATGGCTACACCTTC. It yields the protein CASSPTNNPGVGYGYTF.

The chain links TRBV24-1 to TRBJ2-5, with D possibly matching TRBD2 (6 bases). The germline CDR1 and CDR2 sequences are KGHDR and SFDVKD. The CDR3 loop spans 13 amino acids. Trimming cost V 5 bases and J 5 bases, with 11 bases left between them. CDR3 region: CATSVGGRETQYF. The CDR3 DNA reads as TGTGCCACCAGTGTCGGGGGAAGGGAGACCCAGTACTTC.

The CDR3 region has the DNA TGTGCCACCAGCAGGAAAATATCGGGACAGCCAAGTGAGACCCAGTACTTC. Its translation: CATSRKISGQPSETQYF. The rearrangement uses TRBV15 and TRBJ2-5; 7 nucleotides line up with TRBD1. Germline-derived CDR1 and CDR2 are LNHNV and YYDKDF (reference sequence). This CDR3 comprises 17 residues. V was clipped by 3 bases and J by 5 bases; unmatched bases: 15.

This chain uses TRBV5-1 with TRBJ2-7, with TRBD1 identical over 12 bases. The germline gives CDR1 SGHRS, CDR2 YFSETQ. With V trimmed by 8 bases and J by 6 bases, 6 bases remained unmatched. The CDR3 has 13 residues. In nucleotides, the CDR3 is TGCGCCAGTTACCGGGACAGGGGGCTCGAGCAGTACTTC. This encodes CASYRDRGLEQYF.

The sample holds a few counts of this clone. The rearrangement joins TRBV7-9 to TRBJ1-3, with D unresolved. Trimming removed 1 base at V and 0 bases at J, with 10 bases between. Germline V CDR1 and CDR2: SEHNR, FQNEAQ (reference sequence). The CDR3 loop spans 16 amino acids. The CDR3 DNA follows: TGTGCCAGCAGCTTAGTCCCCAGAGGCTCTGGAAACACCATATATTTT. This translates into CASSLVPRGSGNTIYF.

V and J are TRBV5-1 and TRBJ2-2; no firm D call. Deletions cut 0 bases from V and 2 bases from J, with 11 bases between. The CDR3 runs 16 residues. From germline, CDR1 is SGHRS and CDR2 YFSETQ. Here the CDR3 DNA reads TGCGCCAGCAGCTTGGCGGTCGGAGATAACACCGGGGAGCTGTTTTTT. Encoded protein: CASSLAVGDNTGELFF.

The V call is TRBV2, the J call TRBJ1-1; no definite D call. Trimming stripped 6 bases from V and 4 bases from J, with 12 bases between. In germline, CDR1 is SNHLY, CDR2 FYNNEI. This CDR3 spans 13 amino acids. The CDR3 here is CASSVSLSTEAFF. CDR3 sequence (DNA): TGTGCCAGCAGCGTTAGTCTTTCCACTGAAGCTTTCTTT.

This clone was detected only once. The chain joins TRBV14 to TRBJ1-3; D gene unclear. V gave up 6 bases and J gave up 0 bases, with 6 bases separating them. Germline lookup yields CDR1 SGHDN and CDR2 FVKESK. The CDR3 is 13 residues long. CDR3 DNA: TGTGCCAGCAGACACAGCTCTGGAAACACCATATATTTT. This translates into CASRHSSGNTIYF.

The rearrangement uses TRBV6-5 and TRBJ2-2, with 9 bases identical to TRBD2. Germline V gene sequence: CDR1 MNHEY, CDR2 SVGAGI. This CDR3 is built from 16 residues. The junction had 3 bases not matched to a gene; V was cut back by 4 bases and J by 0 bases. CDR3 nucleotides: TGTGCCAGCAGTTGGTCTAGCGGGGCGAACACCGGGGAGCTGTTTTTT. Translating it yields CASSWSSGANTGELFF.

Written as DNA, the CDR3 is TGCGCCAGCAGCCAAGAGTTACCGGGACACTTGAACACTGAAGCTTTCTTT. This encodes CASSQELPGHLNTEAFF. The rearrangement uses TRBV4-3 and TRBJ1-1, with D perhaps TRBD1 (6 bases). Germline CDR1 LGHNA, CDR2 YSLEER. V was clipped by 0 bases and J by 0 bases, with 14 bases between them. The CDR3 covers 17 residues.

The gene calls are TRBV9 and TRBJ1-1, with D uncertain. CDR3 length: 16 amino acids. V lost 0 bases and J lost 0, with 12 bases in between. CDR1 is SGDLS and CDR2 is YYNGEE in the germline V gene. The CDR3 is CASSVVTGRLNTEAFF. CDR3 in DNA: TGTGCCAGCAGCGTAGTAACGGGTCGGTTGAACACTGAAGCTTTCTTT.